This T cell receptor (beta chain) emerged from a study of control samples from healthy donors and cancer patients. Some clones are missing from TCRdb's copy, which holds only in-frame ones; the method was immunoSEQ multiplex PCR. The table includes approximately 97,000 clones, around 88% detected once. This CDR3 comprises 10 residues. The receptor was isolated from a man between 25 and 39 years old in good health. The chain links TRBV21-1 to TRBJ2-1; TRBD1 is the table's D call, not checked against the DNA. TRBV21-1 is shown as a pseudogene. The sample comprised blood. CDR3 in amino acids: CASRNRGRFF. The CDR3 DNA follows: TGTGCCAGCAGGAACAGGGGGCGGTTCTTC.